One sample yielded the 5 T cell receptor beta chains listed below, sequenced in a study of T cells in localized non-small cell lung cancer. Profiling relied on immunoSEQ multiplex PCR, and the TCRdb table lists in-frame clones only, not all of them. The data contain 20,000 to 30,000 clones, around 90% of them seen just once; the ten biggest clones take up roughly 4%. Here the sequenced sample was peripheral blood, taken before any cancer treatment. These receptors came from an older female donor with stage II squamous cell lung carcinoma.

The chain carries TRBV5-1 and TRBJ1-1, with 10 bases matching TRBD1. With V trimmed by 4 bases and J by 4 bases, 7 bases remained unmatched. This CDR3 has 15 residues. Germline CDR1 and CDR2: SGHRS and YFSETQ. DNA for the CDR3: TGCGCCAGCAGCGGACAGGGGGAGGTGGGCACTGAAGCTTTCTTT. Translated: CASSGQGEVGTEAFF.

V usage is TRBV5-1 and J usage is TRBJ1-4, with a possible D match to TRBD1 (6 bases). CDR3 size: 16 residues. Germline V CDR1 and CDR2: SGHRS, YFSETQ. V lost 0 bases, J lost 13 bases, and 22 bases lay in between. CDR3: CASSLGSAGGGNGLFF. In DNA form, the CDR3 reads TGCGCCAGCAGCTTGGGGTCGGCAGGAGGGGGGAATGGACTGTTTTTT.

The chain carries TRBV4-2 and TRBJ2-1, with a possible D match to TRBD2 (7 bases). V lost 0 bases and J lost 5, with 14 bases in between. This CDR3 has 16 residues. Germline lookup yields CDR1 LGHNA and CDR2 YNFKEQ. The CDR3 loop is CASSQDGGGRDNEQFF. The DNA for the CDR3 is TGTGCCAGCAGCCAAGATGGGGGGGGCCGAGACAATGAGCAGTTCTTC.

The gene calls are TRBV27 and TRBJ2-1, with D possibly matching TRBD2 (6 bases). Trimming took off 2 bases at V and 6 bases at J, with 14 bases between the two ends. Germline V gives CDR1 MNHEY, CDR2 SMNVEV (reference sequence). The CDR3 covers 15 residues. The CDR3 loop reads CASSLGGRPGNEQFF. CDR3 bases: TGTGCCAGCAGTTTAGGGGGGAGGCCGGGCAATGAGCAGTTCTTC.

The chain combines TRBV11-2 with TRBJ1-1; D not resolved. Germline loops: CDR1 SGHAT, CDR2 FQNNGV. V shed 1 base and J shed 3 bases, with 12 bases lying between them. This CDR3 is 15 amino acids long. The chain's CDR3 is CASSLARGLDTEAFF. The CDR3 DNA is TGTGCCAGCAGCTTAGCGCGGGGTTTGGACACTGAAGCTTTCTTT.